This is a list of T cell receptor beta chains from one sample in a study of blood T cells in healthy people across ages. TCRdb ran MiXCR on the 5' RACE reads and lists one entry per CDR3 protein. Of 800,000 or so distinct CDR3 sequences listed, less than 80% were seen once; the top ten hold roughly a quarter. The sample consisted of blood. The receptors here all came from a man aged 25 to 40 in good health. CDR3s include the opening cysteine and the closing phenylalanine or tryptophan. The order of the fields is J gene, V gene, clone size, D gene, CDR3 protein, CDR3 DNA. A D gene is named only where the DNA matches it firmly. The size of a clone is reported for some rows only, either as once, few or many, or as a class for expanded clones.

TRBJ1-4 TRBV21-1 NA NA CASSDIIGEEKLFF TGTGCCAGCAGCGACATCATAGGGGAGGAAAAACTGTTTTTT
TRBJ2-1 TRBV6-1 NA TRBD2 CTTRLAGVNEQFF TGTACCACCAGACTAGCGGGGGTTAATGAGCAGTTCTTC
TRBJ1-4 TRBV27 NA NA CASSGRHLSGEKLFF TGTGCCAGCAGTGGGAGACACCTCTCGGGTGAAAAACTGTTTTTT
TRBJ1-5 TRBV6-1 NA NA CASSEQTGSNQPQHF TGTGCCAGCAGTGAGCAAACCGGGAGCAATCAGCCCCAGCATTTT
TRBJ2-5 TRBV6-5 NA NA CACSYWTEQETQYF TGTGCCTGCAGTTATTGGACCGAACAAGAGACCCAGTACTTC
TRBJ2-5 TRBV28 NA TRBD2 CASGTSGGQETQYF TGTGCCAGCGGGACTAGCGGGGGTCAAGAGACCCAGTACTTC
TRBJ2-7 TRBV4-1 few NA CASSQGTGTKNYEQYF TGCGCCAGCAGCCAAGGGACCGGGACAAAAAACTACGAGCAGTACTTC
TRBJ2-2 TRBV7-8 once TRBD1 CASSLRRQGNTGELFF TGTGCCAGCAGCTTACGTAGACAGGGGAACACCGGGGAGCTGTTTTTT
TRBJ2-3 TRBV24-1 NA NA CATSDPLTDTQYF TGTGCCACCAGTGATCCCCTCACTGATACGCAGTATTTT
TRBJ2-5 TRBV7-2 many NA CASSPSPVETQYF TGTGCCAGCAGCCCCAGCCCTGTGGAGACCCAGTACTTC
TRBJ2-7 TRBV7-2 NA TRBD2 CASSPSGGEGQYF TGTGCCAGCAGCCCCTCGGGGGGGGAGGGGCAGTACTTC
TRBJ1-6 TRBV20-1 NA NA CSAPHRGGSYNSPLHF TGCAGTGCTCCCCACCGGGGAGGCAGCTATAATTCACCCCTCCACTTT
TRBJ1-4 TRBV5-1 NA TRBD1 CASSAETGNEKLFF TGCGCCAGCAGCGCTGAGACAGGGAATGAAAAACTGTTTTTT
TRBJ1-5 TRBV20-1 NA NA CSAKAALNQPQHF TGCAGTGCTAAGGCGGCCCTCAATCAGCCCCAGCATTTT
TRBJ2-5 TRBV20-1 NA NA CSARDSWGTLVAQETQYF TGCAGTGCTAGAGATTCGTGGGGGACGCTTGTTGCCCAAGAGACCCAGTACTTC
TRBJ2-1 TRBV9 NA TRBD2 CASSPRTSGVDEQFF TGTGCCAGCAGCCCTAGGACTAGCGGGGTCGATGAGCAGTTCTTC
TRBJ2-7 TRBV27 NA NA CASRPLSGVGASSYEQYF TGTGCCAGCAGGCCCTTAAGTGGGGTCGGGGCCAGCTCCTACGAGCAGTACTTC
TRBJ2-1 TRBV28 NA NA CASSYGVGQGLDNEQFF TGTGCCAGCAGCTATGGGGTGGGGCAGGGTTTGGACAATGAGCAGTTCTTC
TRBJ2-2 TRBV18 NA NA CASSPPKGSTGELFF TGTGCCAGCTCACCACCGAAGGGGAGCACCGGGGAGCTGTTTTTT
TRBJ2-7 TRBV7-2 NA NA CASRKGRSSYEQYF TGTGCCAGCAGAAAGGGACGGAGCTCCTACGAGCAGTACTTC
TRBJ2-6 TRBV9 few TRBD1 CASSATGSGANVLTF TGTGCCAGCAGCGCGACAGGGAGTGGGGCCAACGTCCTGACTTTC
TRBJ2-3 TRBV20-1 NA NA CSARAITDTQYF TGCAGTGCTAGAGCCATCACAGATACGCAGTATTTT
TRBJ2-4 TRBV12-5 few TRBD2 CASGLSGGEIQYF TGTGCTAGTGGTTTGAGCGGGGGAGAGATTCAGTACTTC
TRBJ1-1 TRBV5-5 NA TRBD1 CASILQGRDTEAFF TGTGCCAGCATCCTACAGGGGCGGGACACTGAAGCTTTCTTT
TRBJ2-6 TRBV20-1 few TRBD1 CSAREGQGYSGANVLTF TGCAGTGCTAGAGAGGGACAGGGTTACTCTGGGGCCAACGTCCTGACTTTC
TRBJ1-1 TRBV20-1 NA NA CSARGRGMDTEAFF TGCAGTGCTAGAGGCCGGGGCATGGACACTGAAGCTTTCTTT
TRBJ2-3 TRBV20-1 NA NA CSARLPRVLTDTQYF TGCAGTGCTAGACTGCCGCGAGTACTCACAGATACGCAGTATTTT
TRBJ1-2 TRBV12-3/TRBV12-4 few TRBD1 CASSQQTGEHGYTF TGTGCCAGCAGCCAACAGACAGGGGAGCATGGCTACACCTTC
TRBJ2-3 TRBV12-3/TRBV12-4 NA NA CASSILATDTQYF TGTGCCAGCAGCATCCTAGCGACAGATACGCAGTATTTT
TRBJ1-5 TRBV28 NA NA CASSSDRDKNQPQHF TGTGCCAGCAGCTCCGACCGGGACAAGAATCAGCCCCAGCATTTT
TRBJ2-1 TRBV15 NA NA CATSRMFADNEQFF TGTGCCACCAGCAGGATGTTTGCGGATAATGAGCAGTTCTTC
TRBJ2-3 TRBV4-3 many NA CASSPRDSDTDTQYF TGCGCCAGCAGCCCCCGGGACTCGGACACAGATACGCAGTATTTT
TRBJ1-6 TRBV13 NA NA CASSFGRGGSPLHF TGTGCCAGCAGCTTCGGGCGGGGTGGTTCACCCCTCCACTTT
TRBJ1-3 TRBV7-2 NA NA CASSRGSRETQYFGPGTIYF NA
TRBJ1-2 TRBV25-1 NA NA CASSESQTYGYTF TGTGCCAGCAGTGAATCCCAGACCTATGGCTACACCTTC
TRBJ1-6 TRBV20-1 NA NA CSARPGSGSPLHF TGCAGTGCTCGCCCGGGTTCGGGTTCACCCCTCCACTTT
TRBJ2-3 TRBV25-1 NA NA CASSEYGRETQYF TGTGCCAGCAGTGAATACGGCAGGGAGACGCAGTATTTT
TRBJ2-7 TRBV7-8 NA NA CASSFPGLQSSYEQYF TGTGCCAGCAGCTTCCCTGGTCTCCAAAGCTCCTACGAGCAGTACTTC
TRBJ2-7 TRBV15 few NA CATSRDFPYEQYF TGTGCCACCAGCAGGGATTTTCCCTACGAGCAGTACTTC
TRBJ2-3 TRBV29-1 NA NA CSVAIALSTDTQYF TGCAGCGTTGCAATAGCCCTAAGCACAGATACGCAGTATTTT
TRBJ2-7 TRBV9 NA NA CASSGGAGVYEQYF TGTGCCAGCAGCGGAGGGGCTGGGGTTTACGAGCAGTACTTC
TRBJ1-2 TRBV9 NA NA CASSVSGGGYGYTF TGTGCCAGCAGCGTCTCTGGGGGAGGCTATGGCTACACCTTC
TRBJ1-2 TRBV10-3 NA TRBD1 CATEDRDSPWYYGYTF TGTGCCACCGAGGATCGGGACAGCCCATGGTACTATGGCTACACCTTC
TRBJ1-5 TRBV10-3 NA NA CAISGEGTRPQHF TGTGCCATCAGTGGGGAGGGCACCCGACCCCAGCATTTT
TRBJ1-1 TRBV30 NA NA CAWRPQIGNTEAFF TGTGCCTGGAGACCCCAGATTGGGAACACTGAAGCTTTCTTT
TRBJ1-6 TRBV6-5 NA TRBD1 CASTSGTAVSPLHF TGTGCCAGCACATCCGGGACAGCCGTATCACCCCTCCACTTT
TRBJ2-7 TRBV20-1 few NA CSARGLLLYEQYF TGCAGTGCCAGGGGACTACTTCTCTACGAGCAGTACTTC
TRBJ2-1 TRBV5-6 NA NA CASSFHRGGELEQFF TGTGCCAGCAGCTTCCACCGCGGGGGCGAACTGGAGCAGTTCTTC
TRBJ2-7 TRBV20-1 NA NA CSARRELLEQYF TGCAGTGCTAGACGTGAGTTGCTCGAGCAGTACTTC
TRBJ2-3 TRBV7-9 NA NA CASSVRQGGPDTQYF TGTGCCAGCAGCGTAAGACAGGGAGGGCCAGATACGCAGTATTTT
TRBJ2-1 TRBV7-2 NA NA CASRAGIWNNEQFF TGTGCCAGCAGAGCCGGGATCTGGAACAATGAGCAGTTCTTC